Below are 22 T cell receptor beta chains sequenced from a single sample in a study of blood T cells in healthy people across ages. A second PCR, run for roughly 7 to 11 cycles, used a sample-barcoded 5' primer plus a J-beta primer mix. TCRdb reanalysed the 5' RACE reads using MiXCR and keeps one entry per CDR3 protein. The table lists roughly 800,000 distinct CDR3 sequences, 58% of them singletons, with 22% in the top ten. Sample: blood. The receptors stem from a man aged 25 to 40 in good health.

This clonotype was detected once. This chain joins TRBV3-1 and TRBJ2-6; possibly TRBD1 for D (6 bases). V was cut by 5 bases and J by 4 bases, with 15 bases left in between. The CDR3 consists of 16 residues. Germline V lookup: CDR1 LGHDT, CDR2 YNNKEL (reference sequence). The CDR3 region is CASSLISGAGANVLTF. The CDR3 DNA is TGTGCCAGCAGCTTAATTTCAGGGGCCGGGGCCAACGTCCTGACTTTC.

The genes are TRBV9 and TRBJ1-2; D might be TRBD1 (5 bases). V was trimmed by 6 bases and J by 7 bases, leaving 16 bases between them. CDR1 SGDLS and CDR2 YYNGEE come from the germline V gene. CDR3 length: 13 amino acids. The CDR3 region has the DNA TGTGCCAGCAAGTTAGGGGAATCGGCTGGCTACACCTTC. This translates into CASKLGESAGYTF.

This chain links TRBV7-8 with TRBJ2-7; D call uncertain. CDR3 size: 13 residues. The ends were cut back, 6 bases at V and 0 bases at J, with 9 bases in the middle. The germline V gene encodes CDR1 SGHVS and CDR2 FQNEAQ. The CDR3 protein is CASSPSNSYEQYF. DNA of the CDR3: TGTGCCAGCAGTCCCTCTAACTCCTACGAGCAGTACTTC.

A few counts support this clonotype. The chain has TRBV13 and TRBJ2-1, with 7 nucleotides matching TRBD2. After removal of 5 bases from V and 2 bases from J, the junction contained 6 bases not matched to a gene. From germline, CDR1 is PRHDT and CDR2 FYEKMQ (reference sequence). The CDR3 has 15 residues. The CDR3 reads CASSTTSPPYNEQFF. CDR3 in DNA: TGTGCCAGCAGCACGACTAGCCCCCCCTACAATGAGCAGTTCTTC.

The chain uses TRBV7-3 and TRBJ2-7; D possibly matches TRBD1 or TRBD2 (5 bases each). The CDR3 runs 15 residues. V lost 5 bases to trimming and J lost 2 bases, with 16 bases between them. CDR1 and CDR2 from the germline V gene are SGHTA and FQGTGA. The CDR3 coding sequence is TGTGCCAGCAGCGCCCAGGCCGGGACCCCCTACGAGCAGTACTTC. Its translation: CASSAQAGTPYEQYF.

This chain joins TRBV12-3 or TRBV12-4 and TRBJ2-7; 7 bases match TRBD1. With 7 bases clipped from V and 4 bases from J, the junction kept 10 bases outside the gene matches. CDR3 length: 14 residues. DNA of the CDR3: TGTGCCAGCACCCCCCAAGGGGGCGGTTACGAGCAGTACTTC. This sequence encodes CASTPQGGGYEQYF.

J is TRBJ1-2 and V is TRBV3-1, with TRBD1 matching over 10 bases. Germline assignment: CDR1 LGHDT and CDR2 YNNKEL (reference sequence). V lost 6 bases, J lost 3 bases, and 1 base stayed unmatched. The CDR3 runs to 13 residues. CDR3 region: CASRGTGDYGYTF. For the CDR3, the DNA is TGTGCCAGCAGAGGGACAGGGGACTATGGCTACACCTTC.

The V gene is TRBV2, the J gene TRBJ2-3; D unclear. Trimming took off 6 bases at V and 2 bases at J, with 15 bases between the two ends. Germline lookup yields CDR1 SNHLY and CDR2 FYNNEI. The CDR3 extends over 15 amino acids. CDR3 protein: CASSPPLTITDTQYF. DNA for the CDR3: TGTGCCAGCAGCCCACCCCTGACCATCACAGATACGCAGTATTTT.

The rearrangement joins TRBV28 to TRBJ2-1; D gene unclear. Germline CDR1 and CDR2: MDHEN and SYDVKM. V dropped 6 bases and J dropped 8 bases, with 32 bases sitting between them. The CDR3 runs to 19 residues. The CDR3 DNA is TGTGCCAGCAGCAAAATTGGCCCTATACTACGGCGATCGGTGGATGAGCAGTTCTTC. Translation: CASSKIGPILRRSVDEQFF.

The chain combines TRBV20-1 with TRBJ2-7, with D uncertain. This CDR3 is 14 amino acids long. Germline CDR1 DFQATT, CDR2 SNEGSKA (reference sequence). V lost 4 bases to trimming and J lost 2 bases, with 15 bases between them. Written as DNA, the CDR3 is TGCAGTGCTACGGATCCCTCTGGCCCCTACGAGCAGTACTTC. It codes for CSATDPSGPYEQYF.

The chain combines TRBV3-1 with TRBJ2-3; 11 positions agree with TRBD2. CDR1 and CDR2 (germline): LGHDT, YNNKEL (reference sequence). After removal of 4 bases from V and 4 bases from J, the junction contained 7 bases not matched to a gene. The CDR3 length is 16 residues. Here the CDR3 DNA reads TGTGCCAGCAGCCCGAGACTAGCGGGATACGCAGATACGCAGTATTTT. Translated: CASSPRLAGYADTQYF.

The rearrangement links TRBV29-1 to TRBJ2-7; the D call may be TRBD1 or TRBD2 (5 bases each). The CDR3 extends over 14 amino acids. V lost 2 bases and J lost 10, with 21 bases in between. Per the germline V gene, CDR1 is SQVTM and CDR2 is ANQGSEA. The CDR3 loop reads CSVELTGAQEAQYF. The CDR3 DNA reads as TGCAGCGTTGAACTAACCGGGGCACAAGAGGCCCAGTACTTC.

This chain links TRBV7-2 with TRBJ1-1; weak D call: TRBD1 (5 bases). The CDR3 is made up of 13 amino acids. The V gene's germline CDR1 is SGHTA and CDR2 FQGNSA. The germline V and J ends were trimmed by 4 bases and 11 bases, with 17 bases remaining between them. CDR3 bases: TGTGCCAGCAGCTCCTCCCGGGACTCCCCGGCTTTCTTT. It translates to CASSSSRDSPAFF.

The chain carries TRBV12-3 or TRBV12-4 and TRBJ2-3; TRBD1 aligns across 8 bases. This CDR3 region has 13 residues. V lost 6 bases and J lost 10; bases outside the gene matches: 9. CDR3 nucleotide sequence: TGTGCCAGCAGAAAAAGCGACAGGGGTCCGCAGTATTTT. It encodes CASRKSDRGPQYF.

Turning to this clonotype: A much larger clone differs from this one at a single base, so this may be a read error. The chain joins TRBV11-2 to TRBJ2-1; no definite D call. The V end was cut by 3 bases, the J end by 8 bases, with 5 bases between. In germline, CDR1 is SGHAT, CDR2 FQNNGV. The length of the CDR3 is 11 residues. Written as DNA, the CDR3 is TGTGCCAGCAGCTTTTACCATGAGCAGTTCTTC. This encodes CASSFYHEQFF. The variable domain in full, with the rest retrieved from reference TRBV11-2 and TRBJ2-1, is EAGVAQSPRYKIIEKRQSVAFWCNPISGHATLYWYQQILGQGPKLLIQFQNNGVVDDSQLPKDRFSAERLKGVDSTLKIQPAKLEDSAVYLCASSFYHEQFFGPGTRLTVL.

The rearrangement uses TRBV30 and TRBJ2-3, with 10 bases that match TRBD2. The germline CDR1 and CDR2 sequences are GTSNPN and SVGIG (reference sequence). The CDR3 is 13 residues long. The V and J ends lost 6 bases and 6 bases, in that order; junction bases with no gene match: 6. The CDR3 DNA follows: TGTGCCTGTTCTAGCGGGAGTTCGGATACGCAGTATTTT. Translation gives CACSSGSSDTQYF.

CDR3 coding DNA: TGCGCCAGCAGCCAAGGTGCGGGTATTTCCTACGAGCAGTACTTC. Translated: CASSQGAGISYEQYF. This rearrangement joins TRBV4-1 to TRBJ2-7; possible D gene TRBD2, 5 bases. Germline V gene data show CDR1 as MGHRA and CDR2 as YSYEKL. The CDR3 spans 15 residues. V was pared by 1 base and J by 1 base, with 11 bases between.

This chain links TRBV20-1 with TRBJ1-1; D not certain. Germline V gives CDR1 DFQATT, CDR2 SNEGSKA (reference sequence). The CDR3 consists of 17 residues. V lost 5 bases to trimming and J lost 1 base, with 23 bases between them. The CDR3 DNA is TGCAGTGCTCCTACCCGACAATCTCAGGCCAGGAACACTGAAGCTTTCTTT. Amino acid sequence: CSAPTRQSQARNTEAFF.

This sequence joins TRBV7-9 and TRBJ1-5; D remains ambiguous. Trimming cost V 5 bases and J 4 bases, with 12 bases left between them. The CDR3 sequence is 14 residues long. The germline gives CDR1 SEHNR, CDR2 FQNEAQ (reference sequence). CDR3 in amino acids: CASSPLGTNQPQHF. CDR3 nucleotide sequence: TGTGCCAGCAGCCCCCTCGGCACGAATCAGCCCCAGCATTTT.

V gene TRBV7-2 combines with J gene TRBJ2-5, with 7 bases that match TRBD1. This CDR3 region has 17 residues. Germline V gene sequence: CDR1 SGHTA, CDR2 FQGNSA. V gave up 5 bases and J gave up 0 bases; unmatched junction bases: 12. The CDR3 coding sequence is TGTGCCAGCAGCCGAGCGCCGGGACAGTGGTACCAAGAGACCCAGTACTTC. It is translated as CASSRAPGQWYQETQYF.

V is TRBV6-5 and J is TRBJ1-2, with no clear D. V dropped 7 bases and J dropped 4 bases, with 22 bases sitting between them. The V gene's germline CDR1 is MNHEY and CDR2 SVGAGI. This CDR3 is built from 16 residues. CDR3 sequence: CASTRAWKPVVYGYTF. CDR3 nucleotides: TGTGCCAGCACTCGTGCCTGGAAGCCAGTGGTCTATGGCTACACCTTC.

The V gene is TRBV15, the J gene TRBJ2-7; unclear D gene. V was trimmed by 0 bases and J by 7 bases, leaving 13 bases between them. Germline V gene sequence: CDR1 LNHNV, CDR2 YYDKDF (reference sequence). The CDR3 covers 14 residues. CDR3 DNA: TGTGCCACCAGCAGAGATATGGCAACAAATGAGCAGTACTTC. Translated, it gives CATSRDMATNEQYF.